This T cell receptor beta chain was sequenced in a study of T cell clonotyping in hematopoietic cell transplantation. Study observations and caveats: After transplant, recipient diversity fell while pathologically expanded clonotypes grew through day 180.

Measured with immunoSEQ multiplex PCR; TCRdb has only the in-frame clones, and not every one. The data contain 65,000 to 80,000 clones, about 96% of them seen just once; the ten biggest clones take up roughly 1.8%. A word on this clone: The target antigen is unknown.

The germline V gene has CDR1 MDHEN and CDR2 SYDVKM. The CDR3 sequence is 14 residues long. The ends were cut back, 3 bases at V and 2 bases at J, with 11 bases in the middle. Time point noted: recipient sample about 28 days before transplant, after cytoreduction. Recipients were bled about 28 days pretransplant and at posttransplant days 30, 100, 180. This clonotype originated in a woman between 50 and 59 years old with acute myeloid leukemia. Some clones in this sample may be carry-over from other donors' samples. J is TRBJ2-7 and V is TRBV28; D is uncertain. The sequenced sample was peripheral blood mononuclear cells, obtained before stem cell transplant. The CDR3 here is CASSFLEPPYEQYF. The CDR3 DNA is TGTGCCAGCAGTTTTCTGGAGCCCCCCTACGAGCAGTACTTC.